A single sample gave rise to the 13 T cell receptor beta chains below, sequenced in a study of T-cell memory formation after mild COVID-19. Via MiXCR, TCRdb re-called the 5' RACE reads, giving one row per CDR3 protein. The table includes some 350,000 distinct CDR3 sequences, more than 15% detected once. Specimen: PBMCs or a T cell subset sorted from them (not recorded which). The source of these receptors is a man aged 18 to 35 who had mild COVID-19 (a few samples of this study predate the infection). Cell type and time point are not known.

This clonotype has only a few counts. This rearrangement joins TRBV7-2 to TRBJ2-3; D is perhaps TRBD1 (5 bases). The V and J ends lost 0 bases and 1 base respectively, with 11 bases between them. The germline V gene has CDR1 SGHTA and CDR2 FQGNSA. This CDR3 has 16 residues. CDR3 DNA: TGTGCCAGCAGCTTAGCCCCAGGGTCCGGCACAGATACGCAGTATTTT. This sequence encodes CASSLAPGSGTDTQYF.

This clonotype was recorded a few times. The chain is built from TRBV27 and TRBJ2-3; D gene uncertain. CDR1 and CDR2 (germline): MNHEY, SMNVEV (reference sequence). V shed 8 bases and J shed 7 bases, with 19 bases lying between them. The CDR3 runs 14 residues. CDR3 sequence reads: CASRVGKGWNTQYF. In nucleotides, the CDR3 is TGTGCCAGCCGGGTTGGAAAAGGGTGGAATACGCAGTATTTT.

The CDR3 region is CAIRDSGGELFF. CDR3 in DNA: TGTGCCATCAGGGATTCAGGTGGGGAGCTGTTTTTT. This chain joins TRBV10-3 and TRBJ2-2; D call uncertain. The CDR3 runs to 12 residues. Germline CDR1 and CDR2: ENHRY and SYGVKD. V dropped 6 bases and J dropped 8 bases, with 10 bases sitting between them.

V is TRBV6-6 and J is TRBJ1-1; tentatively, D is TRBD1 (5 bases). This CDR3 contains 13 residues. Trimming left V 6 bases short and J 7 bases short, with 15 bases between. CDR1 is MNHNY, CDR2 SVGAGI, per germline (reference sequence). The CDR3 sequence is CASRQESGLEAFF. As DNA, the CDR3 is TGTGCCAGCAGACAAGAGTCAGGGCTTGAAGCTTTCTTT.

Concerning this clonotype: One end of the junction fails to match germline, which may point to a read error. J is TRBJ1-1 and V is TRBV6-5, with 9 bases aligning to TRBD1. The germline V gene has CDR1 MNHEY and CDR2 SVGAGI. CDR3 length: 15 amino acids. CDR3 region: CASSYGTGKNTKAFF. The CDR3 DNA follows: TGTGCCAGCAGTTACGGGACAGGGAAGAACACTAAAGCTTTCTTT.

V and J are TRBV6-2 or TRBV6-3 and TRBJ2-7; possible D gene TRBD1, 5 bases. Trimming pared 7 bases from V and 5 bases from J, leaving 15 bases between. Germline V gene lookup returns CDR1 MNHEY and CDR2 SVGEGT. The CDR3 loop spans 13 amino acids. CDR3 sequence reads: CASTPRQGDEQYF. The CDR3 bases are TGTGCCAGCACCCCCCGGCAGGGCGACGAGCAGTACTTC.

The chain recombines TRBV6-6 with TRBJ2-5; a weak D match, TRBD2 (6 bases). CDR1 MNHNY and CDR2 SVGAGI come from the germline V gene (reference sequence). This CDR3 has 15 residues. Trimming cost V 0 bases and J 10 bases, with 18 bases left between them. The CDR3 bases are TGTGCCAGCAGTTACTCGAGGCCGGCCTCGGGGGACCAGTACTTC. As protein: CASSYSRPASGDQYF.

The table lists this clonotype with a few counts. CDR3 in DNA: TGCAGTGCGGACAGGGCCTACGAGCAGTACTTC. Its protein product is CSADRAYEQYF. V is TRBV20-1 and J is TRBJ2-7; TRBD1 agrees at 8 bases. Per germline, CDR1 DFQATT and CDR2 SNEGSKA (reference sequence). The V segment lost 6 bases and the J segment 2 bases; nucleotides outside the gene matches: 0. This CDR3 has 11 amino acids.

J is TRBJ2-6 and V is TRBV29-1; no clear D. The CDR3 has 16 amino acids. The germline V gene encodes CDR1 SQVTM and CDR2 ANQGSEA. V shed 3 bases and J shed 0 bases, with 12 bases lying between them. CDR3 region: CSVEPAESSGANVLTF. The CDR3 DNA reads TGCAGCGTTGAGCCGGCGGAGAGCTCTGGGGCCAACGTCCTGACTTTC.

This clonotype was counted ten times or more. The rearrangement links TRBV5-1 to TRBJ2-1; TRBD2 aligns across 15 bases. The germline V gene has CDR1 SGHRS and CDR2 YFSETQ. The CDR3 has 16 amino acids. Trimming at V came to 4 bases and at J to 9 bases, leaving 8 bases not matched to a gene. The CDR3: CASSLRTSGGASEQFF. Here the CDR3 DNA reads TGCGCCAGCAGCCTACGGACTAGCGGGGGGGCGAGTGAGCAGTTCTTC.

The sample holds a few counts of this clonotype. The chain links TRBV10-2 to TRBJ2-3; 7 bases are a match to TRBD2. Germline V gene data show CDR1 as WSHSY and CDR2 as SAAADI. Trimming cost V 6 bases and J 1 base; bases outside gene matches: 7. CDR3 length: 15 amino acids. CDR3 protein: CASRGGEWGTDTQYF. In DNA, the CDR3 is TGCGCCAGCAGGGGGGGGGAGTGGGGCACAGATACGCAGTATTTT.

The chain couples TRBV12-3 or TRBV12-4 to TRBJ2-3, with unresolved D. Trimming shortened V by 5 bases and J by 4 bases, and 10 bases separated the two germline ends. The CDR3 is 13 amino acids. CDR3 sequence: CASSDSLADTQYF. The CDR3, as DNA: TGTGCCAGCAGTGATTCGTTGGCAGATACGCAGTATTTT.

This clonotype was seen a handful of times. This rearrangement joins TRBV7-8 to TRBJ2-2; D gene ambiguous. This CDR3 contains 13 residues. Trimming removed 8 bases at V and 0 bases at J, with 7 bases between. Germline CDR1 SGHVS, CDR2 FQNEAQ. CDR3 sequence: CASPGPNTGELFF. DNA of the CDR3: TGTGCCAGCCCCGGTCCGAACACCGGGGAGCTGTTTTTT.